What follows describes a single TCR beta chain. Its target is not known. The entry originates in a study of shared clonotypes between healthy human individuals. About the study: Three plates each covered CD4 naive and memory; CD8 naive two, CD8 memory one. Study-wide points: Larger estimated richness was generally seen in naive subsets than in memory subsets.

This CDR3 is built from 14 residues. Looked up from germline, CDR1 is SGDLS and CDR2 is YYNGEE. Trimming pared 0 bases from V and 4 bases from J, leaving 10 bases between. Deep was the level used in running the assay. The protocol was immunoSEQ multiplex PCR, while the TCRdb copy is restricted to in-frame clones and leaves out a portion. This sample has around 700,000 clones, with less than 85% found just once. All participating donors were Caucasian adults from Nashville, Tennessee. The genes are TRBV9 and TRBJ1-1; D remains unclear. This receptor was obtained from a woman in her twenties or thirties in good health. Sequencing input: memory CD4+ T cells sorted from blood. As to subset: CD45RA-negative fraction. The CDR3 bases are TGTGCCAGCAGCGTAGTTGAGGGAGGCACTGAAGCTTTCTTT. The encoded protein is CASSVVEGGTEAFF.